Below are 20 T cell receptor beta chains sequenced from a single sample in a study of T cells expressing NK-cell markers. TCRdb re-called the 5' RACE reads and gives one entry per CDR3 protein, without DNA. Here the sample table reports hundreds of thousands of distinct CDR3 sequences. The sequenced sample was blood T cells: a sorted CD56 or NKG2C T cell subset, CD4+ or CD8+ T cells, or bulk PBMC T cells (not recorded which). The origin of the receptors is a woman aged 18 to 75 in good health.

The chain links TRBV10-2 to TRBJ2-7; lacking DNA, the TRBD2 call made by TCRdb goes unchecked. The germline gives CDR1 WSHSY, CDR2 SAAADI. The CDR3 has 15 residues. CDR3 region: CASSEGGRALDEQYF.

CDR3 sequence: CASTRSPNEKLFF. The J gene is TRBJ1-4, the V gene TRBV6-1; TCRdb calls TRBD1, which cannot be checked without DNA. The length of the CDR3 is 13 residues. Germline assignment: CDR1 MNHNS and CDR2 SASEGT.

The CDR3 protein is CASSLVGLAREQFF. The chain has TRBV28 and TRBJ2-1; TCRdb picks TRBD2, but there is no DNA to check that call. This CDR3 has 14 residues. CDR1 is MDHEN, CDR2 SYDVKM, per germline.

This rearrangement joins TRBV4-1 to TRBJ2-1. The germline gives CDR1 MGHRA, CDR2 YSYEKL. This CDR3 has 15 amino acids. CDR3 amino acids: CASSLTRDLYNEQFF.

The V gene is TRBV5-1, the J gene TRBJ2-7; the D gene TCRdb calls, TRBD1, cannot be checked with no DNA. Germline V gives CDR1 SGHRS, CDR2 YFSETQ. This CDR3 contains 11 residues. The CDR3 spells CASSPDRQQYF.

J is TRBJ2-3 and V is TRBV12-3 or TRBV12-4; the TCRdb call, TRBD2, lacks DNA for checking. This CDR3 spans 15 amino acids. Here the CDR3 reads CASSRLAVTTDTQYF.

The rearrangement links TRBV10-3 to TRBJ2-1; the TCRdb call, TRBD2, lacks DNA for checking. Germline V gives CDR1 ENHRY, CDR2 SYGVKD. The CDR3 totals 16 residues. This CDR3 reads CAISEGLAGTYNEQFF.

Here the CDR3 reads CASSLRGDPNTGELFF. The genes are TRBV5-1 and TRBJ2-2. CDR3 size: 16 residues. Germline CDR1 reads SGHRS; CDR2 reads YFSETQ. Combining the CDR3 with reference TRBV5-1 and TRBJ2-2 gives the whole variable domain KAGVTQTPRYLIKTRGQQVTLSCSPISGHRSVSWYQQTPGQGLQFLFEYFSETQRNKGNFPGRFSGRQFSNSRSEMNVSTLELGDSALYLCASSLRGDPNTGELFFGEGSRLTVL.

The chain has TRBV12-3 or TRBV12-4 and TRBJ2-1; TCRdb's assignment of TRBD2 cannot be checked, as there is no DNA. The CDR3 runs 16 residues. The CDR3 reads CASSPKAGLAGGEQFF.

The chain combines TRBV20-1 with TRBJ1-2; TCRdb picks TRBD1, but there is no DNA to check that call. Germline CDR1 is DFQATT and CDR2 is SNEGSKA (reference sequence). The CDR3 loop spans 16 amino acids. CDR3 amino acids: CSARETGLLTNYGYTF.

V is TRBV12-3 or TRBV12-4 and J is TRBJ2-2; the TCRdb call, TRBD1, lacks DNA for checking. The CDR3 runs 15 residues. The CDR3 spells CASRLTGGDTGELFF.

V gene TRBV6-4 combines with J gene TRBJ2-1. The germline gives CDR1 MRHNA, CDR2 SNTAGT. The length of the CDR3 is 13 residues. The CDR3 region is CASSVWLYNEQFF.

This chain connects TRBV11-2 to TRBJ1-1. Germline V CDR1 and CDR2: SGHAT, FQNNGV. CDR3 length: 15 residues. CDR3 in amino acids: CASSLGVTVNTEAFF.

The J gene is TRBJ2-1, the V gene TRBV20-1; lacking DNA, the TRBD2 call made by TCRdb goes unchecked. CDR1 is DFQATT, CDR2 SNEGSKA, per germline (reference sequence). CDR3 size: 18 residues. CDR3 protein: CSARAPLAGSPSYNEQFF.

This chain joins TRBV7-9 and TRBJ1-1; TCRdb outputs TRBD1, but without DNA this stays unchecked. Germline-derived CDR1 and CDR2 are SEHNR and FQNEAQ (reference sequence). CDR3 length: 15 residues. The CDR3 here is CASSTQDSMNTEAFF.

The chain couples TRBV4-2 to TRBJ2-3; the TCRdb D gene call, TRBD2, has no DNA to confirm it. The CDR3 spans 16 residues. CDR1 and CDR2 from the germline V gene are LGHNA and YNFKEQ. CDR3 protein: CASSQLLAGITDTQYF.

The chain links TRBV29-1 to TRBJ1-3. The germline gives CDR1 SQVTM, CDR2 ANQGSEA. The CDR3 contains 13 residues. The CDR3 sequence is CSVEVGLPDTIYF.

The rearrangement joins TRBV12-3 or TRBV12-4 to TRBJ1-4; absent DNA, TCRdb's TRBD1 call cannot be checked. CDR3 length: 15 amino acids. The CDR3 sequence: CASSPGQGANEKLFF.

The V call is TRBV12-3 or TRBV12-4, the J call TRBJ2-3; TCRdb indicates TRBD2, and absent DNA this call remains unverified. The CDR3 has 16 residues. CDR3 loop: CASSFWLLGGSDTQYF.

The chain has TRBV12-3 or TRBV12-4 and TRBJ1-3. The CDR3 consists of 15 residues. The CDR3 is CASSSDGYSGNTIYF.